This T cell receptor (beta chain) was profiled in a study of long-term antiretroviral therapy in people with HIV. This CDR3 comprises 17 residues. With 5 bases removed from V and 3 bases from J, the gap between germline ends came to 22 bases. The germline gives CDR1 MNHEY, CDR2 SMNVEV (reference sequence). Overall study results and limits: Specimen acquisition occurred between about 2003 and 2017, potentially under older ART regimens. Following ART, diversity rose but still fell short of transplant donor controls. Whereas controls had wider CDR3 length ranges, HIV repertoires had narrower ones.

Version v3.0 of the immunoSEQ assay ran at survey level. For every sample, sequencing targeted roughly 40,000-55,000 T-cell genomes. Measured with immunoSEQ multiplex PCR; TCRdb has only the in-frame clones, and not every one. The table lists about 16,000 clones, roughly 90% of them singletons, with approximately 12% in the top ten. A note on this clone: Its specificity is not known.

Sequenced material: unsorted PBMCs, taken 0.7 years before starting antiretroviral therapy. The clonotype comes from a man aged 50 to 60 with HIV. V usage is TRBV27 and J usage is TRBJ2-5; D not certain. CDR3 in DNA: TGTGCCAGCAGTCCTATGGGGTCGGCAGGTTGGAAAGAGACCCAGTACTTC. As protein: CASSPMGSAGWKETQYF.